This T cell receptor (beta chain) was retrieved from a study of PD-L1 blockade in urothelial cancer. The germline V gene encodes CDR1 SQVTM and CDR2 ANQGSEA. V dropped 3 bases and J dropped 0; count of bases not matched to a gene: 10. The CDR3 length is 17 residues. Specified time point: peripheral blood 6 weeks after treatment start. Patients were diagnosed with urothelial carcinoma, either locally advanced or metastatic. Patients yielded 1 to 8 samples each, pretreatment and on-treatment. TCRdb keeps only in-frame clones here, not all; method: immunoSEQ multiplex PCR. The sample gives around 45,000 clones, about 83% of which show up once; about 14% is in the top ten.

Sequenced material: PBMCs, taken around atezolizumab (anti-PD-L1) treatment. The receptor comes from a man in his sixties with urothelial cancer. The rearrangement links TRBV29-1 to TRBJ2-3; TRBD2 matches at 9 bases. CDR3 amino acids: CSVDGVVAGGSTDTQYF. For the CDR3, the DNA is TGCAGCGTTGATGGAGTTGTGGCGGGGGGGAGCACAGATACGCAGTATTTT.